This passage covers 5 T cell receptor beta chains from one sample sequenced in a study of cytomegalovirus exposure and HLA in healthy donors. Sequencing was performed with immunoSEQ multiplex PCR; in TCRdb, only in-frame clones are kept and a portion is missing. This table has over 200,000 clones, 85% to 90% appearing once. Sequencing was done on a sample of PBMCs. The receptor source for this set is a woman under 30 in good health and CMV-seronegative.

The rearrangement uses TRBV4-3 and TRBJ2-3; tentative D call: TRBD2 (7 bases). V was clipped by 0 bases and J by 1 base, with 23 bases between them. The CDR3 runs to 20 residues. CDR1 is LGHNA and CDR2 is YSLEER in the germline V gene. CDR3 loop: CASSQDRSPLWGGGTDTQYF. The CDR3 DNA sequence: TGCGCCAGCAGCCAAGATCGGTCGCCGTTGTGGGGGGGCGGCACAGATACGCAGTATTTT.

V usage is TRBV29-1 and J usage is TRBJ2-7; 7 nucleotides line up with TRBD2. The CDR3 is 15 amino acids. J gave up 3 bases and V 0 bases, and 8 bases lay outside the gene matches. Per germline, CDR1 SQVTM and CDR2 ANQGSEA. The CDR3 bases are TGCAGCGTTGAAGATGCGCACGGGGGGAGCTACGAGCAGTACTTC. The encoded protein is CSVEDAHGGSYEQYF.

V is TRBV10-3 and J is TRBJ2-5; 8 nucleotides line up with TRBD1. Germline lookup yields CDR1 ENHRY and CDR2 SYGVKD. The V segment lost 6 bases and the J segment 5 bases; nucleotides outside the gene matches: 5. The CDR3 loop spans 13 amino acids. In nucleotides, the CDR3 is TGTGCCATCAGGCAGGACAGGGCTGAGACCCAGTACTTC. Translated, it gives CAIRQDRAETQYF.

Here the CDR3 DNA reads TGTGCCAGTAACCAGGGGAGGGTCGGGGAGCTGTTTTTT. Translating gives CASNQGRVGELFF. This chain joins TRBV19 and TRBJ2-2; TRBD2 might be the D (7 bases). Trimming stripped 7 bases from V and 7 bases from J, with 13 bases between. This CDR3 region has 13 residues. Germline values: CDR1 LNHDA, CDR2 SQIVND (reference sequence).

The V call is TRBV15, the J call TRBJ1-2; perhaps TRBD1 as D (5 bases). This CDR3 is built from 15 residues. Germline V lookup: CDR1 LNHNV, CDR2 YYDKDF (reference sequence). Trimming left V 0 bases short and J 4 bases short, with 12 bases between. The CDR3 nucleotides read TGTGCCACCAGCAGAGAATCAGGGACTGGCTATGGCTACACCTTC. Protein sequence: CATSRESGTGYGYTF.